This T cell receptor (beta chain) was retrieved from a study of shared clonotypes between healthy human individuals. Study-wide results and caveats: Represented diversity (both genetic and exposure-history) was limited by the small number of donors. Clonotypes that were shared across a few donors made up about 4.5% of naive CD4 clonotypes.

Naive CD8 populations comprised CD45RO-negative cells positively selected for CCR7, excluding terminally differentiated effector memory CD45RA+ cells. Concerning this clone itself: The antigen is undetermined.

Germline loops: CDR1 MGHDK, CDR2 SYGVNS. The CDR3 consists of 16 residues. Deletions cut 6 bases from V and 2 bases from J, with 19 bases between. Using immunoSEQ multiplex PCR, the repertoire was profiled, and TCRdb retains in-frame clones only, with some absent. Among around 2,000,000 clones listed, roughly 91% were seen once. Material for sequencing was naive CD8+ T cells from PBMCs. V usage is TRBV25-1 and J usage is TRBJ1-1; no clear D. This TCR derives from a man between 18 and 35 years old in good health. Some clones in this sample may be carry-over from other donors' samples. The CDR3 reads CASSHQRASFNTEAFF. DNA of the CDR3: TGTGCCAGCAGCCACCAGAGGGCCAGCTTCAACACTGAAGCTTTCTTT.